The clone carrying this T cell receptor (beta chain) occurred many times. Amplified regions were TCR beta CDR3 sequences from RNA transcripts. The HTBI primer set drove a first-round RT-PCR of the TCR CDR3. Via MiXCR, TCRdb re-called the multiplex PCR reads, giving one row per CDR3 protein. The sample yields a few hundred thousand distinct CDR3 sequences, 46% seen once. Per the germline V gene, CDR1 is DFQATT and CDR2 is SNEGSKA (reference sequence). V shed 3 bases and J 2 bases; nucleotides not matched to a gene: 6. The CDR3 is 15 amino acids. These data come from a study of T cells in Graves' hyperthyroidism and ophthalmopathy.

The source of this sequence is an adult woman with Graves' disease, either hyperthyroidism or ophthalmopathy (not recorded which). Sequenced material: peripheral blood or thyroid tissue (not recorded which). The gene calls are TRBV20-1 and TRBJ1-5; TRBD1 matches at 8 bases. CDR3 sequence reads: CSARTTGEGNQPQHF. Here the CDR3 DNA reads TGCAGTGCTAGGACGACAGGGGAAGGCAATCAGCCCCAGCATTTT.